This T cell receptor (beta chain) was recovered during a study of shared clonotypes between healthy human individuals. Study-wide results and caveats: A small donor pool kept down the genetic and exposure-history diversity that was represented.

With respect to this clone: No antigen is known for it.

The CDR3 loop spans 11 amino acids. Trimming cost V 6 bases and J 5 bases, with 7 bases left between them. Germline values: CDR1 ENHRY, CDR2 SYGVKD. Every donor, a Caucasian adult, lived in Nashville, Tennessee. Splitting the CD4+ cells yielded a CD45RA+ naive subset and a CD45RA-negative memory subset. The assay was immunoSEQ multiplex PCR, and TCRdb's table has in-frame clones only and misses some. The table has under 1,100,000 clones, around 76% seen once. What was sequenced was memory CD4+ T cells sorted from blood. Documented subset: CD45RA-negative fraction. This clonotype originated in a man between 18 and 29 years old in good health. The chain carries TRBV10-3 and TRBJ2-5; D is unresolved. CDR3 nucleotides: TGTGCCATCAGGGGCCCGGAGACCCAGTACTTC. This sequence encodes CAIRGPETQYF.